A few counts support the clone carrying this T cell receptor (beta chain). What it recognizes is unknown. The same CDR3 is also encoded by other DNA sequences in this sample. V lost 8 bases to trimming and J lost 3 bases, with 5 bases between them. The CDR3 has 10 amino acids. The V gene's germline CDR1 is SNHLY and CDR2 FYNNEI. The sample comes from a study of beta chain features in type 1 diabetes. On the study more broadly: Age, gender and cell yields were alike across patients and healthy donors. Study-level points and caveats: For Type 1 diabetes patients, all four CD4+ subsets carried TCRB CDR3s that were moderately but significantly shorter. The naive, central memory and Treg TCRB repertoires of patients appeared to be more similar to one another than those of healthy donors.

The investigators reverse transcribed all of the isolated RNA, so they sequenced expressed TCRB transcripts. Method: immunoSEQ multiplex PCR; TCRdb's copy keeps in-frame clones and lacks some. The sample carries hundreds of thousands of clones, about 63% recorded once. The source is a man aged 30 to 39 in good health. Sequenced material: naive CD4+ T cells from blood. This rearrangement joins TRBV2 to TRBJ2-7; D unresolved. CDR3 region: CASSNYEQYF. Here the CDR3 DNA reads TGTGCCAGCTCTAACTACGAGCAGTACTTC.